The TCR beta chain described here comes from a study of T cells after yellow fever vaccination. Study observations and caveats: The CD4 and CD8 compartments had a small share of their clonotypes in common.

The CDR3 is 16 amino acids. Germline CDR1 SEHNR, CDR2 FQNEAQ (reference sequence). Trimming cost V 1 base and J 2 bases, with 9 bases left between them. In the case of this clonotype: Its antigen is not identified.

A 5'RACE template-switching step, the method used to make TCR cDNA, added a universal primer site and UMIs. Using its own MiXCR run on the 5' RACE reads, TCRdb lists one record per CDR3 protein. The table records approximately 260,000 distinct CDR3 sequences, 13% of them present only once. The rearrangement links TRBV7-9 to TRBJ2-6, with D possibly matching TRBD1 (6 bases). This TCR was sampled from a man aged 25-40 years who received the YFV17D yellow fever vaccine. The specimen was CD4+ T cells sorted from PBMCs, collected 45 days after the yellow fever booster vaccination. In nucleotides, the CDR3 is TGTGCCAGCAGCTTAGACAGGGACCCTGGGGCCAACGTCCTGACTTTC. Translated, it gives CASSLDRDPGANVLTF.